This T cell receptor beta chain was recorded in a study of blood T cell repertoires in COVID-19 (dated by TCRdb to the early 2020s). About the full investigation: Collaborator samples came from the United States, Italy and Spain and covered acute and convalescent phases of COVID-19. The material from the prospective study consisted of cDNA or gDNA derived from T cells, B-cell-depleted T cells, or PBMCs. Subjects who had been exposed to COVID-19, were actively infected with it, or had recovered from it provided the deeply sampled blood TCRbeta repertoires that made up the dataset. A freely available public database, intended as a resource for researchers studying the immune response to SARS-CoV-2, is where the repertoires were released. The samples were drawn from two sources: the first 160 participants of the ongoing ImmuneRACE study, and about 1,300 subjects contributed by 6 global collaborators. Nearly every sample came with metadata listing a de-identified subject ID, COVID-19 status, age in years and sex. Where available, HLA class I and class II types were obtained from metadata supplied by the sample provider rather than from assay-based typing.

What the study reported, not specific to this receptor: The quantity of clinical and demographic metadata differed by source and by participant and was supplied without curation.

Comment on this clone: This receptor's antigen is unknown. Per-base quality was not reported, and no clone a single base away is much larger than it. The sample carries other DNA sequences with the same CDR3.

TCRbeta CDR3 regions were amplified from genomic DNA by means of the immunoSEQ Assay, a bias-controlled multiplex PCR. In the original analysis: The number of nucleated cells in each sample was estimated by amplification of reference gene primers within the assay. To quantify the absolute abundance of each unique TCRbeta CDR3 rearrangement, sequence reads were collapsed and filtered. For each sample, productive Simpson clonality was calculated by taking the square root of Simpson's diversity index across productive rearrangements. The table comes from immuneACCESS by way of TCRdb, which keeps in-frame sequences with V and J called. Part of the clones is missing from these tables; in studies checked, under half for an unresolved V gene and the rest for unknown reasons. The V and J calls and clone size are taken from that table; D and trimming were inferred from the DNA. Present in this sample are about 370,000 clones, around 87% of which were seen just once. The leading ten clones occupy 0.95% to 1.1% of the sample.

Trimming removed 2 bases from V and 3 bases from J, leaving 6 bases between the germline ends. The germline V gene yields LGHNT for CDR1 and FRNRAP for CDR2. Measured from the cysteine to the phenylalanine, the CDR3 is 13 residues long. Only the CDR3 DNA is retained, 39 bases long and in frame from the first base. In the prospective study, participants were about 18 to 100 years old, resided in about two dozen geographic areas of the United States, and were enrolled through a virtual design. To assign participants to cohorts, the prospective study relied on clinical history that participants themselves reported in a screening survey and a study questionnaire. Recovered participants in ImmuneRACE Cohort 3 were defined by two consecutive negative NP/OP PCR tests, clearance by a healthcare professional, or resolution of symptoms. In the prospective study, whole blood, serum and a nasopharyngeal or oropharyngeal swab were collected from each participant by mobile phlebotomists. Prospective study participants could optionally give additional blood draws and questionnaires over an approximately two-month period. Blood samples from the prospective study were shipped frozen or at room temperature prior to DNA extraction.

This TCR came from a man aged 18 to 35 who had recovered from COVID-19. Recombination connected TRBV12-5 to TRBJ2-3; too little of a D gene remains to name it. Sample: PBMCs or T cells enriched from blood (not recorded which). CDR3 region: CASGLTETDTQYF. The nucleotide sequence is TGTGCTAGTGGTTTGACGGAGACAGATACGCAGTATTTT.